This TCR beta chain was identified during a study of blood T cell repertoires in COVID-19. Overall study: Sample material is recorded as cDNA or gDNA derived from T cells, B-cell-depleted T cells, or PBMCs.

Per the authors' pipeline: It was from reference gene primer amplification that nucleated cell counts were estimated. Repertoires were generated with immunoSEQ multiplex PCR, while TCRdb's copy carries only in-frame clones and drops some. The DNA gave D and trimming, while V, J and clone size come from that table. In the table there are some 230,000 clones, about 85% of which are singletons. Patients at the Seattle site were enrolled during active infection and followed longitudinally. V trimming: 0 bases; J trimming: 3 bases; junction bases outside the gene matches: 7. This CDR3 comprises 16 residues. Germline V lookup: CDR1 LGHDT, CDR2 YNNKEL (reference sequence).

Sequenced sample: peripheral blood. The receptor's source is a woman between 50 and 59 years old with COVID-19, enrolled during active disease. V gene TRBV3-1 (or the pseudogene TRBV3-2) combines with J gene TRBJ2-7; the match to TRBD2 covers 8 bases. CDR3 coding DNA: TGTGCCAGCAGCCAAGATCATCGGGGGGGGCTCTACGAGCAGTACGTC. Encoded protein: CASSQDHRGGLYEQYV.